Following are 6 T cell receptor beta chains from one sample sequenced in a study of PD-L1 blockade in urothelial cancer. TCRdb keeps only in-frame clones here, not all; method: immunoSEQ multiplex PCR. The sample has under 30,000 clones; over 80% are singletons. The specimen comprised PBMCs, sampled around atezolizumab (anti-PD-L1) treatment. Receptors were obtained from a man aged 50-60 years with urothelial cancer.

The chain combines TRBV11-2 with TRBJ2-1, with D maybe TRBD2 (6 bases). Trimming left V 3 bases short and J 6 bases short, with 12 bases between. Germline-derived CDR1 and CDR2 are SGHAT and FQNNGV. The CDR3 loop spans 14 amino acids. Here the CDR3 reads CASSLGTPSNEQFF. DNA for the CDR3: TGTGCCAGCAGCTTGGGGACTCCTTCCAATGAGCAGTTCTTC.

The V gene is TRBV5-1, the J gene TRBJ1-3, with TRBD1 identical over 7 bases. The germline V gene encodes CDR1 SGHRS and CDR2 YFSETQ. There are 16 residues in the CDR3. The V and J ends lost 3 bases and 2 bases, in that order; junction bases with no gene match: 8. As DNA, the CDR3 is TGCGCCAGCAGCTCGGGACAGTCAGGGACTGGAAACACCATATATTTT. Residues: CASSSGQSGTGNTIYF.

The J gene is TRBJ2-5, the V gene TRBV5-1; 13 bases are shared with TRBD2. The J segment lost 5 bases and the V segment lost 2 bases, leaving 6 bases of the junction unmatched. This CDR3 is 16 amino acids long. Germline assignment: CDR1 SGHRS and CDR2 YFSETQ. DNA of the CDR3: TGCGCCAGCAGCTTTGGACTAGCGGGAGTAGGCGAGACCCAGTACTTC. The encoded protein is CASSFGLAGVGETQYF.

This rearrangement joins TRBV28 to TRBJ2-7; D might be TRBD2 (5 bases). The CDR3 spans 14 residues. Germline values: CDR1 MDHEN, CDR2 SYDVKM. The V end lost 3 bases, the J end lost 5 bases, and 14 bases lay between the germline ends. CDR3 DNA sequence: TGTGCCAGCAGTTTGTCGGGGTCGCGGGACGAGCAGTACGTC. Its protein is CASSLSGSRDEQYV.

The chain employs TRBV9 and TRBJ1-2; the D is unclear. The CDR3 covers 14 residues. V lost 0 bases, J lost 1 base, and 7 bases lay in between. Germline values: CDR1 SGDLS, CDR2 YYNGEE. CDR3 DNA sequence: TGTGCCAGCAGCGTAGCTCACGGTAACTATGGCTACACCTTC. It encodes CASSVAHGNYGYTF.

Points on this clone: Other DNA sequences in the sample encode the same CDR3. The chain carries TRBV6-5 and TRBJ2-3; 9 nucleotides align to TRBD1. The germline V gene encodes CDR1 MNHEY and CDR2 SVGAGI. The J segment lost 4 bases and the V segment lost 6 bases, leaving 5 bases of the junction unmatched. The CDR3 runs to 14 residues. CDR3 amino acids: CASSYNRGPDTQYF. DNA for the CDR3: TGTGCCAGCAGCTACAACAGGGGGCCAGATACGCAGTATTTT.